This record covers a single TCR beta chain. The antigen is undetermined. The entry originates in a study of early T cells in non-severe SARS-CoV-2 infection. Regarding the study as a whole: The matching step, a VDJdb search, favored anti-spike CD8 responses and missed private and CD4 specificities.

Unique molecular identifiers (one per individual cDNA molecule) were attached. A single record per CDR3 protein comes from TCRdb applying MiXCR to the 5' RACE reads. The sample consists of about 94,000 distinct CDR3 sequences, about 13% of them appearing once. V lost 4 bases and J 6 bases, leaving 14 bases between the germline ends. CDR1 is SGDLS, CDR2 YYNGEE, per germline. CDR3 length: 13 amino acids. The source of this sequence is an adult who was a healthcare worker with PCR-confirmed SARS-CoV-2 infection or an uninfected control (not recorded which). The sequencing input was whole blood. The chain joins TRBV9 to TRBJ2-7; weak D call: TRBD1 (6 bases). The CDR3 reads CASSSGTIGEQYF. The CDR3 DNA reads as TGTGCCAGCAGCTCCGGGACAATAGGCGAGCAGTACTTC.